These 20 T cell receptor beta chains share one sample of origin, sequenced in a study of blood T cells in healthy people across ages. A J-beta primer mix and a sample-barcoded 5' primer were used in a second PCR of roughly 7 to 12 cycles. A single record per CDR3 protein comes from TCRdb applying MiXCR to the 5' RACE reads. The table records about 800,000 distinct CDR3 sequences, 25% of them present only once. These sequences were also reported in another study, on T cells of mothers and their children.

The sequencing sample was made of blood. These receptors all stem from a boy younger than 18 in good health.

On this clonotype: In this CDR3 the conserved last residue, phenylalanine or tryptophan, is missing, so a read error is likely. V and J are TRBV2 and TRBJ1-1; D perhaps matches TRBD1 (5 bases). Germline CDR1 and CDR2: SNHLY and FYNNEI. This CDR3 is 12 amino acids long. The ends were cut back, 11 bases at V and 6 bases at J, with 16 bases in the middle. The DNA for the CDR3 is TGTGCCCAACCGCGGGGGATGGCTGAAGCTTTCCTT. This codes for CAQPRGMAEAFL.

The V gene is TRBV15, the J gene TRBJ1-5; D gene uncertain. CDR1 and CDR2 (germline): LNHNV, YYDKDF (reference sequence). Trimming stripped 1 base from V and 6 bases from J, with 4 bases between. CDR3 length: 12 residues. CDR3 sequence reads: CATSRVLQPQHF. The CDR3 nucleotides read TGTGCCACCAGCAGAGTCCTTCAGCCCCAGCATTTT.

The table lists this clonotype with a few counts. The chain uses TRBV29-1 and TRBJ2-7, with D uncertain. CDR1 and CDR2 (germline): SQVTM, ANQGSEA. V was clipped by 2 bases and J by 0 bases, with 14 bases between them. This CDR3 is 15 amino acids long. The CDR3 loop is CSVEWSAKGSYEQYF. CDR3 DNA: TGCAGCGTTGAATGGTCTGCCAAAGGCTCCTACGAGCAGTACTTC.

The chain has TRBV9 and TRBJ1-4; D gene ambiguous. Germline V gene data show CDR1 as SGDLS and CDR2 as YYNGEE. V was shortened by 3 bases and J by 0 bases, with 9 bases between the two germline ends. The CDR3 length is 15 residues. The CDR3 nucleotides read TGTGCCAGCAGCGCCGACCTGTCAACTAATGAAAAACTGTTTTTT. Amino acid sequence: CASSADLSTNEKLFF. Full variable domain (remainder filled in from reference TRBV9 and TRBJ1-4): DSGVTQTPKHLITATGQRVTLRCSPRSGDLSVYWYQQSLDQGLQFLIQYYNGEERAKGNILERFSAQQFPDLHSELNLSSLELGDSALYFCASSADLSTNEKLFFGSGTQLSVL.

The sample holds a few counts of this clonotype. A read error may account for a junction end that differs from germline. The chain has TRBV27 and TRBJ1-2; 8 positions agree with TRBD1. Germline V gene data show CDR1 as MNHEY and CDR2 as SMNVEV (reference sequence). The CDR3 consists of 15 residues. DNA of the CDR3: TGTGCCAGCAAACGGACAGGGATAGCTAACTATGACTACACCTTC. It specifies CASKRTGIANYDYTF.

The V call is TRBV20-1, the J call TRBJ2-7, with D uncertain. CDR1 DFQATT and CDR2 SNEGSKA come from the germline V gene (reference sequence). The CDR3 has 16 amino acids. Trimming cost V 1 base and J 4 bases, with 20 bases left between them. The CDR3 sequence is CSARGLDLPTLYEQYF. The CDR3 DNA sequence: TGCAGTGCTAGAGGCCTAGACCTTCCCACCCTATACGAGCAGTACTTC.

This chain links TRBV3-1 with TRBJ2-7; 7 nucleotides agree with TRBD2. Germline V gene sequence: CDR1 LGHDT, CDR2 YNNKEL (reference sequence). CDR3 length: 15 amino acids. The J segment lost 6 bases and the V segment lost 1 base, leaving 9 bases of the junction unmatched. CDR3 residues: CASSQATGRIFEQYF. The CDR3 region has the DNA TGTGCCAGCAGCCAAGCCACCGGGAGGATTTTCGAGCAGTACTTC.

This clonotype was seen a few times. V and J are TRBV5-1 and TRBJ2-2, with a possible D match to TRBD2 (5 bases). Germline assignment: CDR1 SGHRS and CDR2 YFSETQ. Trimming took 0 bases from V and 4 from J, leaving 16 bases between them. This CDR3 spans 17 amino acids. The CDR3 DNA sequence: TGCGCCAGCAGCTTGGTTAGCGTCCTCCTCCTCACCGGGGAGCTGTTTTTT. It translates to CASSLVSVLLLTGELFF.

The DNA for the CDR3 is TGTGCCAGCAGCCAAAAAGGAAGAAAGGTAGACGAGCAGTACTTC. Amino acid sequence: CASSQKGRKVDEQYF. The V and J genes are TRBV4-2 and TRBJ2-5; D is ambiguous. The end of the DNA fits TRBJ2-7 better, so the J call may be wrong. The germline CDR1 and CDR2 sequences are LGHNA and YNFKEQ. CDR3 length: 15 amino acids.

Here the CDR3 reads CASSNPETYYGYTF. As DNA, the CDR3 is TGCGCCAGCAGTAATCCAGAAACCTACTATGGCTACACCTTC. V and J are TRBV5-1 and TRBJ1-2; D unresolved. Germline V gene data show CDR1 as SGHRS and CDR2 as YFSETQ. The CDR3 is 14 residues long. V lost 5 bases to trimming and J lost 3 bases, with 14 bases between them. Supplemented by reference TRBV5-1 and TRBJ1-2, the full variable domain reads KAGVTQTPRYLIKTRGQQVTLSCSPISGHRSVSWYQQTPGQGLQFLFEYFSETQRNKGNFPGRFSGRQFSNSRSEMNVSTLELGDSALYLCASSNPETYYGYTFGSGTRLTVV.

The chain carries TRBV10-2 and TRBJ1-5; D not resolved. This CDR3 region has 16 residues. Germline V gives CDR1 WSHSY, CDR2 SAAADI. Deletions cut 0 bases from V and 1 base from J, with 10 bases between. The CDR3 loop is CASSESKGQSNQPQHF. For the CDR3, the DNA is TGCGCCAGCAGTGAGTCGAAGGGTCAGAGCAATCAGCCCCAGCATTTT.

In this sample, this clonotype turned up a few times. For the CDR3, the DNA is TGCAGTGCTAGGATTTCAGAGACCGCTAACTATGGCTACACCTTC. Translation gives CSARISETANYGYTF. The chain carries TRBV20-1 and TRBJ1-2; D call uncertain. The CDR3 is 15 amino acids. Looked up from germline, CDR1 is DFQATT and CDR2 is SNEGSKA (reference sequence). V was pared by 3 bases and J by 0 bases, with 14 bases between.

This clonotype was seen more than once but under ten times. This chain links TRBV4-3 with TRBJ2-3; D remains ambiguous. The ends were cut back, 0 bases at V and 0 bases at J, with 4 bases in the middle. This CDR3 comprises 14 residues. The germline CDR1 and CDR2 sequences are LGHNA and YSLEER. The CDR3, as DNA: TGCGCCAGCAGCCAAGAATACAGCACAGATACGCAGTATTTT. This codes for CASSQEYSTDTQYF.

V gene TRBV7-2 combines with J gene TRBJ2-7; D gene unclear. Germline CDR1 and CDR2: SGHTA and FQGNSA. This CDR3 has 19 residues. V was cut by 3 bases and J by 2 bases, with 26 bases left in between. The CDR3 here is CASSFGGVVFPDGTYEQYF. The CDR3 DNA reads TGTGCCAGCAGCTTTGGTGGGGTGGTATTTCCGGACGGAACCTACGAGCAGTACTTC.

Only a few counts were recorded for this clonotype. The rearrangement joins TRBV2 to TRBJ2-5; D uncertain. V lost 0 bases and J lost 3, with 8 bases in between. CDR1 is SNHLY, CDR2 FYNNEI, per germline. The CDR3 totals 14 residues. The CDR3 loop reads CASSEAYLKETQYF. CDR3 bases: TGTGCCAGCAGTGAAGCTTACTTAAAAGAGACCCAGTACTTC.

Details on this clonotype: The junction departs from germline at one end; a sequencing error may be responsible. The CDR3 nucleotides read TGCGCCAGCAGCATAGGGACAGGACAAGAGACCCGGTACTTC. Its protein product is CASSIGTGQETRYF. The rearrangement uses TRBV5-1 and TRBJ2-5; 8 bases map to TRBD1. The CDR3 runs to 14 residues. Germline lookup yields CDR1 SGHRS and CDR2 YFSETQ.

This clonotype was counted a few times. The chain is built from TRBV6-2 or TRBV6-3 and TRBJ2-5; D unclear. CDR3 length: 12 amino acids. V lost 2 bases to trimming and J lost 4 bases, with 5 bases between them. Germline CDR1 reads MNHEY; CDR2 reads SVGEGT. The CDR3 DNA sequence: TGTGCCAGCAGTTACGGCATAGAGACCCAGTACTTC. Translation: CASSYGIETQYF.

The gene calls are TRBV4-2 and TRBJ2-1; 8 bases fit TRBD1. After removal of 1 base from V and 5 bases from J, the junction contained 4 bases not matched to a gene. Per the germline V gene, CDR1 is LGHNA and CDR2 is YNFKEQ. This CDR3 contains 15 residues. CDR3: CASSQGTGWDNEQFF. For the CDR3, the DNA is TGTGCCAGCAGCCAAGGGACAGGGTGGGACAATGAGCAGTTCTTC.

The chain is built from TRBV10-3 and TRBJ2-7; 11 bases match TRBD2. Germline V gene lookup returns CDR1 ENHRY and CDR2 SYGVKD. The CDR3 extends over 18 amino acids. Trimming took 3 bases from V and 0 from J; bases not matched to a gene: 10. Written as DNA, the CDR3 is TGTGCCATCAGTGATCCGGGACTAGCGGAAAGGAGCTCCTACGAGCAGTACTTC. Amino acids: CAISDPGLAERSSYEQYF.

This clonotype has only a few counts. The V call is TRBV20-1, the J call TRBJ2-1, with D perhaps matching TRBD2 (5 bases). Germline loops: CDR1 DFQATT, CDR2 SNEGSKA (reference sequence). CDR3 length equals 17 residues. The germline V and J ends were trimmed by 0 bases and 0 bases, with 15 bases remaining between them. CDR3 in DNA: TGCAGTGCTAGAGATCCTGGCGGGCTAAGCTCCTACAATGAGCAGTTCTTC. Translation: CSARDPGGLSSYNEQFF.